This entry lists 27 T cell receptor beta chains sequenced from one sample in a study of regulatory T cells in long-lasting Graves disease. The time point denotes: persistent/refractory GD, antithyroid drugs over 5 years with positive TRAb. Making the TCR library involved RNA that had been extracted from PBMCs. CDR3 regions were amplified by Arm-PCR using iRepertoire HTBI primers to build TCR beta libraries. TCRdb analysed the multiplex PCR reads with MiXCR anew, one entry per CDR3 protein. The data contain about 470,000 distinct CDR3 sequences, less than 25% of them singletons. Sequences were derived from peripheral blood mononuclear cells (PBMCs), sampled when the disease was refractory, from a patient treated with antithyroid drugs. These receptor sequences come from a female donor with Graves disease.

At least ten counts were recorded for this clonotype. The gene calls are TRBV11-2 and TRBJ2-7, with a possible D match to TRBD1 (6 bases). The CDR3 has 14 residues. V dropped 8 bases and J dropped 3 bases, with 17 bases sitting between them. Germline V gives CDR1 SGHAT, CDR2 FQNNGV. CDR3 nucleotide sequence: TGTGCCAGCCACGAAGGACAGATCTTCTACGAGCAGTACTTC. This gives the protein CASHEGQIFYEQYF.

In regard to this clonotype: A much larger clone differs by one base, so this may be a read error. The CDR3 carries no conserved terminal phenylalanine or tryptophan, so it likely arises from a read error. The rearrangement uses TRBV27 and TRBJ1-1; D unclear. CDR3 length: 17 amino acids. The germline V gene encodes CDR1 MNHEY and CDR2 SMNVEV (reference sequence). The CDR3 protein is CASRLWGSALRGTEAFL. In DNA, the CDR3 is TGTGCCAGCAGATTATGGGGATCGGCTCTCCGGGGCACTGAAGCTTTCCTT.

The rearrangement links TRBV7-9 to TRBJ2-2, with 8 bases matching TRBD1. CDR1 and CDR2 (germline): SEHNR, FQNEAQ (reference sequence). Germline trimming cut 1 base from V and 3 bases from J; bases unmatched to any gene: 13. The CDR3 spans 19 residues. CDR3 region: CASSLVGGRAGGDTGELFF. The CDR3 DNA reads as TGTGCCAGCAGCTTAGTGGGGGGACGCGCAGGGGGCGACACCGGGGAGCTGTTTTTT.

This clonotype was observed many times. The chain recombines TRBV9 with TRBJ1-1; D not resolved. V lost 0 bases, J lost 10 bases, and 10 bases lay in between. The CDR3 contains 12 residues. Germline V CDR1 and CDR2: SGDLS, YYNGEE. This CDR3 is CASSVDGERAFF. The CDR3, as DNA: TGTGCCAGCAGCGTAGATGGCGAAAGAGCTTTCTTT. Complete variable domain (other parts from reference TRBV9 and TRBJ1-1): DSGVTQTPKHLITATGQRVTLRCSPRSGDLSVYWYQQSLDQGLQFLIQYYNGEERAKGNILERFSAQQFPDLHSELNLSSLELGDSALYFCASSVDGERAFFGQGTRLTVV.

The sample holds many counts of this clonotype. This sequence joins TRBV2 and TRBJ2-7, with TRBD2 matching over 8 bases. CDR3 length equals 13 residues. Trimming cost V 3 bases and J 4 bases; bases outside gene matches: 2. Per the germline V gene, CDR1 is SNHLY and CDR2 is FYNNEI. CDR3 protein: CASSDSGGYEQYF. CDR3 coding DNA: TGTGCCAGCAGTGATTCGGGAGGGTACGAGCAGTACTTC.

This clonotype occurred many times. The V gene is TRBV29-1, the J gene TRBJ1-2, with D uncertain. The CDR3 spans 12 residues. V shed 4 bases and J shed 0 bases, with 6 bases lying between them. Germline CDR1 reads SQVTM; CDR2 reads ANQGSEA. CDR3 in DNA: TGCAGCGTTGCAACAGCTAACTATGGCTACACCTTC. Translated: CSVATANYGYTF. Together with reference TRBV29-1 and TRBJ1-2, the CDR3 gives the full variable domain: SAVISQKPSRDICQRGTSLTIQCQVDSQVTMMFWYRQQPGQSLTLIATANQGSEATYESGFVIDKFPISRPNLTFSTLTVSNMSPEDSSIYLCSVATANYGYTFGSGTRLTVV.

The rearrangement uses TRBV11-3 and TRBJ2-2; 8 positions match TRBD1. J gave up 4 bases and V 5 bases, and 12 bases lay outside the gene matches. CDR1 and CDR2 from the germline V gene are SGHNT and YENEEA. This CDR3 is 17 amino acids long. The chain's CDR3 is CASSTQPLQGGTGELFF. The CDR3 coding sequence is TGTGCCAGCAGCACACAACCCCTACAGGGGGGCACCGGGGAGCTGTTTTTT. Together with reference TRBV11-3 and TRBJ2-2, the CDR3 gives the full variable domain: EAGVVQSPRYKIIEKKQPVAFWCNPISGHNTLYWYLQNLGQGPELLIRYENEEAVDDSQLPKDRFSAERLKGVDSTLKIQPAELGDSAVYLCASSTQPLQGGTGELFFGEGSRLTVL.

The V call is TRBV7-2, the J call TRBJ2-2; 8 positions agree with TRBD2. The trim removed 6 bases at V and 4 bases at J, leaving 10 bases unmatched. This CDR3 is built from 16 residues. Germline V gives CDR1 SGHTA, CDR2 FQGNSA. The CDR3 sequence: CASRAGGGRPTGELFF. CDR3 DNA: TGTGCCAGCAGGGCCGGGGGGGGTAGGCCCACCGGGGAGCTGTTTTTT.

CDR3 loop: CASSYSLGSSYEQYF. The CDR3 nucleotides read TGTGCCAGCAGTTACTCTCTAGGTAGCTCCTACGAGCAGTACTTC. The V and J genes are TRBV6-2 or TRBV6-3 and TRBJ2-7, with D unclear. V lost 0 bases to trimming and J lost 0 bases, with 9 bases between them. CDR1 MNHEY and CDR2 SVGEGT come from the germline V gene. The CDR3 totals 15 residues.

The chain couples TRBV6-1 to TRBJ2-2; 7 bases are a match to TRBD1. The CDR3 has 14 amino acids. Germline V CDR1 and CDR2: MNHNS, SASEGT. With 6 bases clipped from V and 6 bases from J, the junction kept 7 bases outside the gene matches. CDR3 nucleotides: TGTGCCAGCAGGACAGGGTCAGTGGCCGGGGAGCTGTTTTTT. Translated: CASRTGSVAGELFF.

The sample holds a few counts of this clonotype. The chain carries TRBV7-6 and TRBJ2-2, with 10 bases lining up with TRBD2. With 5 bases clipped from V and 4 bases from J, the junction kept 7 bases outside the gene matches. The length of the CDR3 is 16 residues. The germline V gene has CDR1 SGHVS and CDR2 FNYEAQ. The CDR3 nucleotides read TGTGCCAGCAGCGACCCTAGCGGGAGTGGCACCGGGGAGCTGTTTTTT. Amino acid sequence: CASSDPSGSGTGELFF.

This rearrangement joins TRBV7-2 to TRBJ2-3, with unresolved D. Germline V CDR1 and CDR2: SGHTA, FQGNSA. With 4 bases removed from V and 3 bases from J, the gap between germline ends came to 5 bases. The CDR3 has 12 amino acids. The CDR3 DNA is TGTGCCAGCAGCTATGAGACAGATACGCAGTATTTT. Its protein is CASSYETDTQYF. The variable domain in full, with the rest retrieved from reference TRBV7-2 and TRBJ2-3, is GAGVSQSPSNKVTEKGKDVELRCDPISGHTALYWYRQSLGQGLEFLIYFQGNSAPDKSGLPSDRFSAERTGGSVSTLTIQRTQQEDSAVYLCASSYETDTQYFGPGTRLTVL.

This clonotype was seen a few times. The rearrangement links TRBV9 to TRBJ1-1; D is undetermined. The V end lost 4 bases, the J end lost 1 base, and 11 bases lay between the germline ends. Germline lookup yields CDR1 SGDLS and CDR2 YYNGEE. This CDR3 comprises 14 residues. The CDR3 reads CASSPRWGNTEAFF. CDR3 in DNA: TGTGCCAGCAGCCCCCGATGGGGGAACACTGAAGCTTTCTTT.

The rearrangement joins TRBV29-1 to TRBJ1-3, with TRBD1 as a possible D gene (6 bases). Germline CDR1 and CDR2: SQVTM and ANQGSEA. The CDR3 is 16 residues long. V lost 6 bases and J lost 0, with 18 bases in between. The CDR3: CSVRGDQDGSGNTIYF. Here the CDR3 DNA reads TGCAGCGTGAGGGGGGACCAGGATGGCTCTGGAAACACCATATATTTT.

The gene calls are TRBV5-1 and TRBJ1-1; D unclear. CDR3 length: 14 amino acids. Trimming stripped 4 bases from V and 6 bases from J, with 16 bases between. Germline loops: CDR1 SGHRS, CDR2 YFSETQ. The CDR3 bases are TGCGCCAGCAGCCCCCTTACCCCCTGGGCTGAAGCTTTCTTT. The encoded protein is CASSPLTPWAEAFF.

With respect to this clonotype: A much larger clone sits a single nucleotide away, making a read error possible. The genes are TRBV6-5 and TRBJ2-7; D unclear. This CDR3 comprises 17 residues. CDR1 and CDR2 from the germline V gene are MNHEY and SVGAGI. CDR3 DNA sequence: TGTGCCAGCAGTTACTCGGCCAGAGAACGACTCTCCTACGAGCTGTACTTC. Translated: CASSYSARERLSYELYF.

Many counts were recorded for this clonotype. This chain connects TRBV12-3 or TRBV12-4 to TRBJ2-4; 9 bases are a match to TRBD2. The CDR3 runs 14 residues. V lost 5 bases to trimming and J lost 7 bases; unmatched junction nucleotides: 6. For the CDR3, the DNA is TGTGCCAGCAGTGTTAGCGGGAGACGGAACATTCAGTACTTC. Protein product: CASSVSGRRNIQYF.

This clonotype was counted many times. The CDR3 DNA sequence: TGTGCCAGCAGCTTAGACAGAATTGACGAGCAGTACTTC. It codes for CASSLDRIDEQYF. The chain combines TRBV7-2 with TRBJ2-7, with D unresolved. CDR1 SGHTA and CDR2 FQGNSA come from the germline V gene. V lost 1 base to trimming and J lost 5 bases, with 9 bases between them. This CDR3 has 13 residues. The full variable domain, in which reference TRBV7-2 and TRBJ2-7 provide the parts outside the CDR3, is GAGVSQSPSNKVTEKGKDVELRCDPISGHTALYWYRQSLGQGLEFLIYFQGNSAPDKSGLPSDRFSAERTGGSVSTLTIQRTQQEDSAVYLCASSLDRIDEQYFGPGTRLTVT.

On this clonotype itself: At one end, the junction sequence differs from germline, possibly due to a read error. This chain connects TRBV7-9 to TRBJ2-2; no clear D. This CDR3 spans 12 amino acids. The germline gives CDR1 SEHNR, CDR2 FQNEAQ (reference sequence). The CDR3 sequence: CANSRMAGELFF. CDR3 DNA sequence: TGTGCCAACAGCCGGATGGCCGGGGAGCTGTTTTTT.

This clonotype came up a few times. The chain employs TRBV19 and TRBJ2-7; 9 positions match TRBD1. CDR3 length: 14 residues. The V gene end was trimmed by 7 bases and the J gene end by 2 bases; junction bases not matched to a gene: 6. Germline CDR1 is LNHDA and CDR2 is SQIVND (reference sequence). CDR3 in DNA: TGTGCCAGTAAGAGGGGACAGGGAACCTACGAGCAGTACTTC. The encoded protein is CASKRGQGTYEQYF. Filled out from reference TRBV19 and TRBJ2-7, the complete variable domain reads DGGITQSPKYLFRKEGQNVTLSCEQNLNHDAMYWYRQDPGQGLRLIYYSQIVNDFQKGDIAEGYSVSREKKESFPLTVTSAQKNPTAFYLCASKRGQGTYEQYFGPGTRLTVT.

Ten or more counts support this clonotype. The V and J genes are TRBV29-1 and TRBJ2-7, with 16 bases that match TRBD2. This CDR3 has 15 residues. After removal of 7 bases from V and 6 bases from J, the junction contained 9 bases not matched to a gene. Germline assignment: CDR1 SQVTM and CDR2 ANQGSEA. This CDR3 reads CSAQGTSGREREQYF. DNA for the CDR3: TGCAGCGCCCAGGGGACTAGCGGGAGGGAACGCGAGCAGTACTTC.

This clonotype was seen at least ten times. This chain links TRBV29-1 with TRBJ2-7; 8 nucleotides line up with TRBD1. Germline-derived CDR1 and CDR2 are SQVTM and ANQGSEA. J lost 5 bases, V lost 4 bases, and 4 bases had no gene match. The CDR3 is made up of 12 amino acids. This CDR3 is CSVGQGNNEQYF. The CDR3 DNA is TGCAGCGTTGGACAGGGGAACAACGAGCAGTACTTC.

In its sample, this clonotype was seen many times. The chain uses TRBV5-1 and TRBJ1-2; D not resolved. Trimming took 0 bases from V and 10 from J, leaving 7 bases between them. CDR1 SGHRS and CDR2 YFSETQ come from the germline V gene. The CDR3 spans 11 residues. The CDR3 nucleotides are TGCGCCAGCAGCTTGGAGTCCGACTACACCTTC. Protein sequence: CASSLESDYTF.

This clonotype was observed many times. V and J are TRBV7-8 and TRBJ1-2; D is undetermined. Per germline, CDR1 SGHVS and CDR2 FQNEAQ. There are 15 residues in the CDR3. Trimming took off 4 bases at V and 3 bases at J, with 15 bases between the two ends. The CDR3 nucleotides read TGTGCCAGCAGCTCCGCCCATGAAGGGTACTATGGCTACACCTTC. This encodes CASSSAHEGYYGYTF.

The CDR3 is CASSFWRVQGNQPQHF. The CDR3 DNA reads as TGTGCCAGCAGCTTTTGGAGGGTTCAAGGGAATCAGCCCCAGCATTTT. The chain couples TRBV7-2 to TRBJ1-5; D uncertain. The CDR3 spans 16 residues. CDR1 is SGHTA, CDR2 FQGNSA, per germline. V gave up 3 bases and J gave up 4 bases, with 16 bases separating them.

This clonotype was counted a few times. The chain has TRBV6-2 or TRBV6-3 and TRBJ2-2, with D perhaps TRBD1 (6 bases). V was cut by 0 bases and J by 3 bases, with 8 bases left in between. This CDR3 has 15 amino acids. Germline CDR1 reads MNHEY; CDR2 reads SVGEGT. In DNA, the CDR3 is TGTGCCAGCAGTTACTCTCGGACAGACACCGGGGAGCTGTTTTTT. This translates into CASSYSRTDTGELFF.

This clonotype appeared many times. The rearrangement uses TRBV20-1 and TRBJ2-2; D not resolved. The germline CDR1 and CDR2 sequences are DFQATT and SNEGSKA (reference sequence). With 4 bases removed from V and 3 bases from J, the gap between germline ends came to 3 bases. The CDR3 spans 11 residues. CDR3 region: CSATYTGELFF. The DNA of the CDR3 is TGCAGTGCTACCTACACCGGGGAGCTGTTTTTT.